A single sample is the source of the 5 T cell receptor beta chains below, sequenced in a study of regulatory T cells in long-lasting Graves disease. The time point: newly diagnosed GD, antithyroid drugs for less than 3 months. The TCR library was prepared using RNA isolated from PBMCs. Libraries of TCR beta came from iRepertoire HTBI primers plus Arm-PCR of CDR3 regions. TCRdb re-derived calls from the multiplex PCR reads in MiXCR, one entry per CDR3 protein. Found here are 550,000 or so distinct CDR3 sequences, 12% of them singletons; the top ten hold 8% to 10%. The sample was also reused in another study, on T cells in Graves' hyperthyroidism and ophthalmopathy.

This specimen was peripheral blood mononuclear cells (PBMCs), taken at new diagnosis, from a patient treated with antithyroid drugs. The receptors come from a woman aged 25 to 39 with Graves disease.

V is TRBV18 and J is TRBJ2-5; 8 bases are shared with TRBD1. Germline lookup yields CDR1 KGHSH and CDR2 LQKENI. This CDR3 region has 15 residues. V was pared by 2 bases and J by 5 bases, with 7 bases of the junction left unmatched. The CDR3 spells CASSPGAGGRETQYF. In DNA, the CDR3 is TGTGCCAGCTCACCAGGAGCAGGGGGCCGGGAGACCCAGTACTTC.

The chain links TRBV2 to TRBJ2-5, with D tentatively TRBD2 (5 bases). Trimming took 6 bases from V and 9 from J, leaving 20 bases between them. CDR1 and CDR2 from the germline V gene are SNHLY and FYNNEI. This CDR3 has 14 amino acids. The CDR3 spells CASRALAGGRPQYF. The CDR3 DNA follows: TGTGCCAGCAGGGCCCTAGCAGGTGGGAGACCCCAGTACTTC. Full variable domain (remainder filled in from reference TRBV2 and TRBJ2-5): EPEVTQTPSHQVTQMGQEVILRCVPISNHLYFYWYRQILGQKVEFLVSFYNNEISEKSEIFDDQFSVERPDGSNFTLKIRSTKLEDSAMYFCASRALAGGRPQYFGPGTRLLVL.

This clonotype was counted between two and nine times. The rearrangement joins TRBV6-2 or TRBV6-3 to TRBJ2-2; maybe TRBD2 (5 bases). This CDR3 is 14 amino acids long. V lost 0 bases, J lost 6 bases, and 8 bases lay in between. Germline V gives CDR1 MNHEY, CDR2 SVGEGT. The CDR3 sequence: CASSYSPGSGELFF. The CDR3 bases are TGTGCCAGCAGTTACTCGCCGGGATCCGGGGAGCTGTTTTTT.

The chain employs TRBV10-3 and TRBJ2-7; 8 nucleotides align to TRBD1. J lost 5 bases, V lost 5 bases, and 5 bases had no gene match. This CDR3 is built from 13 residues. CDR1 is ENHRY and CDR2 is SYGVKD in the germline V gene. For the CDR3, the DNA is TGTGCCATCAGTACCCAGGGGGCAAACGAGCAGTACTTC. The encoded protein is CAISTQGANEQYF.

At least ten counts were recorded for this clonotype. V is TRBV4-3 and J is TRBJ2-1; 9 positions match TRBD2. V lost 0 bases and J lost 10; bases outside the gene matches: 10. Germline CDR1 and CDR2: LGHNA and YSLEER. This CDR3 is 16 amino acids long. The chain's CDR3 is CASSQDWAGGPAEQFF. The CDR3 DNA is TGCGCCAGCAGCCAAGACTGGGCGGGAGGGCCAGCCGAGCAGTTCTTC.